This T cell receptor (beta chain) was documented in a study of cytomegalovirus exposure and HLA in healthy donors. About the study: Unique TCRs from HLA-typed donors, 75 million to 100 million of them, were held in an early data release.

The PCR was carried out with 60 Vbeta primers and 13 Jbeta primers. Generated by immunoSEQ multiplex PCR, the TCRdb table keeps only in-frame clones and is missing some. The repertoire holds some 190,000 clones, roughly three quarters seen once, with roughly 1.5% in the top ten. Trimming removed 3 bases at V and 12 bases at J, with 15 bases between. The CDR3 spans 13 residues. Germline assignment: CDR1 SGHTA and CDR2 FQGNSA. The TCR sequence derives from a woman between 45 and 60 years old in good health and CMV-seronegative. This sequence joins TRBV7-2 and TRBJ2-1; maybe TRBD2 (5 bases). The sequencing sample was made of PBMCs. The CDR3 protein is CASSLDFLGGQFF. CDR3 sequence (DNA): TGTGCCAGCAGCTTGGACTTTCTTGGTGGGCAGTTCTTC.